Presented here are 25 T cell receptor beta chains from one specimen sequenced in a study of Graves' ophthalmopathy and Graves' hyperthyroidism. Investigators amplified TCR beta CDR3 regions from RNA transcripts. The first-round RT-PCR employed HTBI primers together with the Qiagen OneStep RT-PCR kit. A multiplex PCR was then performed as the second round. Each CDR3 protein is one row after TCRdb ran MiXCR on the multiplex PCR reads. The sample carries approximately 480,000 distinct CDR3 sequences, about an eighth recorded once. The sample comprised blood. Every receptor here comes from a woman under 40 with Graves' ophthalmopathy.

Comment on this clonotype: One end of the junction is discordant with germline, which a read error may explain. V usage is TRBV6-2 or TRBV6-3 and J usage is TRBJ2-2, with TRBD1 identical over 8 bases. In germline, CDR1 is MNHEY, CDR2 SVGEGT. The CDR3 runs 18 residues. The CDR3 region has the DNA TGTGCCAGCAGTAGTATAGAGACAGGGGATGTGGCCACCGGGGAGCTGTGTTTT. This encodes CASSSIETGDVATGELCF.

This clonotype has at least ten counts. V and J are TRBV20-1 and TRBJ2-5; the D call may be TRBD1 or TRBD2 (5 bases each). The CDR3 loop spans 12 amino acids. The V end lost 6 bases, the J end lost 4 bases, and 12 bases lay between the germline ends. Germline V gene data show CDR1 as DFQATT and CDR2 as SNEGSKA (reference sequence). The CDR3 here is CSAWDRIETQYF. CDR3 nucleotides: TGCAGTGCCTGGGACCGAATAGAGACCCAGTACTTC.

This rearrangement joins TRBV5-1 to TRBJ2-5; 8 nucleotides match TRBD2. This CDR3 has 15 amino acids. Germline V gives CDR1 SGHRS, CDR2 YFSETQ. The junction had 7 bases not matched to a gene; V was cut back by 4 bases and J by 2 bases. CDR3 coding DNA: TGCGCCAGCAGCAACCCCGGGACTAGTCAAGAGACCCAGTACTTC. It translates to CASSNPGTSQETQYF.

The chain links TRBV13 to TRBJ1-1; D possibly corresponds to TRBD1 (5 bases). Per the germline V gene, CDR1 is PRHDT and CDR2 is FYEKMQ (reference sequence). The CDR3 runs to 13 residues. V lost 4 bases to trimming and J lost 5 bases, with 11 bases between them. CDR3 sequence: CASSSKRGTEAFF. In DNA, the CDR3 is TGTGCCAGCAGCTCTAAGCGGGGGACTGAAGCTTTCTTT.

On this clonotype: A read error may explain this, as a much larger clone is one base away. The chain is built from TRBV15 and TRBJ1-5, with TRBD1 identical over 9 bases. The V gene's germline CDR1 is LNHNV and CDR2 YYDKDF (reference sequence). The length of the CDR3 is 15 residues. CDR3 nucleotide sequence: TGTGCCACCAGCATCGACAGGGGGAGCAATCATCCCCAGCATTTT. It translates to CATSIDRGSNHPQHF.

This clonotype was seen repeatedly, ten times or more. The chain combines TRBV25-1 with TRBJ2-5; unclear D gene. Germline lookup yields CDR1 MGHDK and CDR2 SYGVNS. V dropped 2 bases and J dropped 5 bases, with 18 bases sitting between them. This CDR3 contains 16 residues. CDR3 nucleotide sequence: TGTGCCAGCAGTGAACCCTCGGTCGGGTTGTTGGAGACCCAGTACTTC. Its protein is CASSEPSVGLLETQYF.

The table lists this clonotype with a few counts. The V call is TRBV7-8, the J call TRBJ2-5; TRBD2 is a possible D gene (5 bases). V was trimmed by 5 bases and J by 7 bases, leaving 20 bases between them. The CDR3 loop spans 15 amino acids. CDR1 and CDR2 from the germline V gene are SGHVS and FQNEAQ. CDR3 DNA sequence: TGTGCCAGCAGCCCGCCGGGATCCCCGGTGGGGACCCAGTACTTC. Its protein product is CASSPPGSPVGTQYF. Combining the CDR3 with reference TRBV7-8 and TRBJ2-5 gives the whole variable domain GAGVSQSPRYKVAKRGQDVALRCDPISGHVSLFWYQQALGQGPEFLTYFQNEAQLDKSGLPSDRFFAERPEGSVSTLKIQRTQQEDSAVYLCASSPPGSPVGTQYFGPGTRLLVL.

This clonotype showed up just a few times. A much larger clone differs by one base, so this may be a read error. The chain uses TRBV11-3 and TRBJ1-1, with TRBD1 as a possible D gene (5 bases). The CDR3 is 13 amino acids. The germline V gene encodes CDR1 SGHNT and CDR2 YENEEA. CDR3 coding DNA: TGTGCCAGCAGCTTCCGGGACGGCACTGAAGCTTGCTTT. It codes for CASSFRDGTEACF.

Comment on this clonotype: One end of the junction varies from germline; a read error may be responsible. The genes are TRBV12-3 or TRBV12-4 and TRBJ2-5; no reliable D call. CDR3 length: 12 amino acids. Written as DNA, the CDR3 is TGTGGCAGCAGCCTGTTAAAAGAGACCCAGTACTTC. Protein: CGSSLLKETQYF.

This clonotype was detected a few times. The chain employs TRBV14 and TRBJ2-7, with 12 bases matching TRBD2. Germline V gene data show CDR1 as SGHDN and CDR2 as FVKESK. CDR3 length: 15 residues. The ends lost 1 base at V and 3 bases at J; junction bases unmatched: 1. CDR3 loop: CASSQGTSGIYEQYF. CDR3 in DNA: TGTGCCAGCAGCCAAGGGACTAGCGGGATCTACGAGCAGTACTTC.

This clonotype appeared once. A single base separates this from a much larger clone, so it may be a read error. The chain joins TRBV5-1 to TRBJ2-7; 8 bases map to TRBD2. CDR3 length: 15 amino acids. The V segment lost 0 bases and the J segment 3 bases; nucleotides outside the gene matches: 5. Germline V lookup: CDR1 SGHRS, CDR2 YFSETQ. The CDR3 DNA sequence: TGCGCCAGCAGCTTGGGGACTAGCTGGGGCTACGAGCAGTACTTC. Amino acid sequence: CASSLGTSWGYEQYF. Based on the CDR3 plus reference TRBV5-1 and TRBJ2-7, the full variable domain is KAGVTQTPRYLIKTRGQQVTLSCSPISGHRSVSWYQQTPGQGLQFLFEYFSETQRNKGNFPGRFSGRQFSNSRSEMNVSTLELGDSALYLCASSLGTSWGYEQYFGPGTRLTVT.

This clonotype was observed at least ten times. This chain joins TRBV10-3 and TRBJ2-3; a weak D match, TRBD1 (6 bases). Trimming pared 2 bases from V and 3 bases from J, leaving 12 bases between. Per germline, CDR1 ENHRY and CDR2 SYGVKD. The CDR3 has 15 residues. In nucleotides, the CDR3 is TGTGCCATCAGTGAGGCGGGCAGGGGTACAGATACGCAGTATTTT. It translates to CAISEAGRGTDTQYF.

This clonotype has just a few counts. J is TRBJ1-1 and V is TRBV5-1, with 11 nucleotides matching TRBD1. Germline CDR1 is SGHRS and CDR2 is YFSETQ. The length of the CDR3 is 14 residues. The ends lost 2 bases at V and 7 bases at J; junction bases unmatched: 4. The CDR3 is CASSFRDRGVEAFF. The CDR3 DNA reads as TGCGCCAGCAGCTTCCGGGACAGGGGGGTTGAAGCTTTCTTT.

This clonotype has a handful of counts. The CDR3 reads CASSFNLRGPDSPLHF. The CDR3 DNA sequence: TGCGCCAGCAGCTTCAACCTCAGGGGGCCGGATTCACCCCTCCACTTT. This rearrangement joins TRBV5-1 to TRBJ1-6; 8 positions match TRBD1. CDR1 is SGHRS, CDR2 YFSETQ, per germline. The CDR3 spans 16 residues. Unmatched junction bases numbered 9, after V lost 2 bases and J lost 8 bases.

This clonotype was recorded many times. The V gene is TRBV10-3, the J gene TRBJ2-5; D perhaps matches TRBD2 (7 bases). The CDR3 is 13 residues long. Deletions cut 4 bases from V and 7 bases from J, with 13 bases between. CDR1 is ENHRY, CDR2 SYGVKD, per germline. In DNA, the CDR3 is TGTGCCATCAGTGTAGGGGGGGAACGGACCCAGTACTTC. This encodes CAISVGGERTQYF.

This clonotype was recorded at least ten times. V gene TRBV7-6 combines with J gene TRBJ2-7; the match to TRBD1 covers 9 bases. V gave up 9 bases and J gave up 3 bases; unmatched junction bases: 12. Germline assignment: CDR1 SGHVS and CDR2 FNYEAQ. CDR3 size: 15 residues. The CDR3 bases are TGTGCCAGGACGAACCCCGGGACAGGGTTCTACGAGCAGTACTTC. It codes for CARTNPGTGFYEQYF.

This clonotype has at least ten counts. The rearrangement links TRBV6-1 to TRBJ2-6, with a tentative D call TRBD2 (5 bases). The CDR3 spans 16 residues. CDR1 is MNHNS, CDR2 SASEGT, per germline. Trimming removed 4 bases at V and 1 base at J, with 11 bases between. DNA for the CDR3: TGTGCCAGCAGTGGCCCTTGGACTTCTGGGGCCAACGTCCTGACTTTC. Its protein product is CASSGPWTSGANVLTF.

This clonotype has at least ten counts. The gene calls are TRBV9 and TRBJ1-4; the D gene is possibly TRBD1 (5 bases). The V end lost 3 bases, the J end lost 8 bases, and 20 bases lay between the germline ends. CDR1 is SGDLS and CDR2 is YYNGEE in the germline V gene. This CDR3 has 16 residues. The CDR3 coding sequence is TGTGCCAGCAGCGGCAAGTCAGGGCGGGAGAGGGAAAAACTGTTTTTT. Its protein product is CASSGKSGREREKLFF. The entire variable domain, with the rest obtained from reference TRBV9 and TRBJ1-4, is as follows: DSGVTQTPKHLITATGQRVTLRCSPRSGDLSVYWYQQSLDQGLQFLIQYYNGEERAKGNILERFSAQQFPDLHSELNLSSLELGDSALYFCASSGKSGREREKLFFGSGTQLSVL.

The table lists this clonotype with many counts. The chain couples TRBV5-1 to TRBJ2-5; D possibly uses TRBD1 or TRBD2 (5 bases each). Germline CDR1 and CDR2: SGHRS and YFSETQ. V lost 4 bases to trimming and J lost 4 bases, with 11 bases between them. There are 13 residues in the CDR3. CDR3 bases: TGCGCCAGCAGCAGCCCGGGACGAGAGACCCAGTACTTC. Translating it yields CASSSPGRETQYF. Combining the CDR3 with reference TRBV5-1 and TRBJ2-5 gives the whole variable domain KAGVTQTPRYLIKTRGQQVTLSCSPISGHRSVSWYQQTPGQGLQFLFEYFSETQRNKGNFPGRFSGRQFSNSRSEMNVSTLELGDSALYLCASSSPGRETQYFGPGTRLLVL.

In the case of this clonotype: This clone may be a read error of a much larger clone one base away. The chain recombines TRBV5-1 with TRBJ1-1; D is perhaps TRBD1 (6 bases). CDR1 is SGHRS and CDR2 is YFSETQ in the germline V gene. The CDR3 is 15 amino acids. The CDR3 region has the DNA TGCGCCAGCAGCTTTTTGGGACACCCAAACACTGAAGCTATCTTT. This translates into CASSFLGHPNTEAIF.

V is TRBV2 and J is TRBJ2-7; D might be TRBD1 or TRBD2, each matching 6 bases. Trimming removed 7 bases from V and 0 bases from J, with 19 bases in between. The V gene's germline CDR1 is SNHLY and CDR2 FYNNEI. CDR3 size: 16 residues. In nucleotides, the CDR3 is TGTGCCAGCATACACAGGGCGGGAACCTTCTCCTACGAGCAGTACTTC. This encodes CASIHRAGTFSYEQYF. Drawing the rest from reference TRBV2 and TRBJ2-7, the complete variable domain is EPEVTQTPSHQVTQMGQEVILRCVPISNHLYFYWYRQILGQKVEFLVSFYNNEISEKSEIFDDQFSVERPDGSNFTLKIRSTKLEDSAMYFCASIHRAGTFSYEQYFGPGTRLTVT.

This clonotype was observed at least ten times. V usage is TRBV7-9 and J usage is TRBJ2-7, with 8 bases aligning to TRBD1. Germline loops: CDR1 SEHNR, CDR2 FQNEAQ (reference sequence). The CDR3 consists of 14 residues. Germline trimming cut 1 base from V and 6 bases from J; bases unmatched to any gene: 5. CDR3 protein: CASSLGQGAGEQYF. The CDR3 DNA reads as TGTGCCAGCAGCTTAGGCCAGGGGGCAGGCGAGCAGTACTTC.

This clonotype came up many times. CDR3 amino acids: CASSHQGTEAFF. The CDR3 DNA follows: TGCGCCAGCAGCCATCAGGGAACTGAAGCTTTCTTT. The chain combines TRBV4-1 with TRBJ1-1; weak D call: TRBD1 (5 bases). This CDR3 has 12 residues. V lost 3 bases, J lost 5 bases, and 7 bases lay in between. Germline CDR1 and CDR2: MGHRA and YSYEKL.

This clonotype has only a few counts. The chain recombines TRBV30 with TRBJ1-5, with 7 bases aligning to TRBD1. V gave up 0 bases and J gave up 5 bases; unmatched junction bases: 4. Per germline, CDR1 GTSNPN and CDR2 SVGIG (reference sequence). CDR3 length equals 14 residues. For the CDR3, the DNA is TGTGCCTGGAGTGTACAGGGGAGAGATCAGCCCCAGCATTTT. Its translation is CAWSVQGRDQPQHF.

This clonotype was recorded many times. V and J are TRBV12-3 or TRBV12-4 and TRBJ2-5; perhaps TRBD2 as D (7 bases). The CDR3 runs 13 residues. V gave up 6 bases and J gave up 3 bases, with 11 bases separating them. As DNA, the CDR3 is TGTGCCAGCAGCCGGGGGGCCGAAGAGACCCAGTACTTC. It is translated as CASSRGAEETQYF.